This TCR beta chain emerged from a study of blood T cell repertoires in COVID-19. The table came from immunoSEQ multiplex PCR; TCRdb's copy has only in-frame clones and leaves some out. The sample consists of hundreds of thousands of clones, under 90% of them appearing once. Germline-derived CDR1 and CDR2 are SGHVS and FQNEAQ. Trimming at V came to 5 bases and at J to 9 bases, leaving 9 bases not matched to a gene. This CDR3 has 14 residues. This receptor was taken from a woman in her 30s with COVID-19, enrolled during active disease. Source material: peripheral blood. The gene calls are TRBV7-8 and TRBJ1-5, with 8 bases identical to TRBD1. Here the CDR3 reads CASSPTGDLGPQHF. The CDR3 nucleotides read TGTGCCAGCAGCCCGACAGGGGATTTAGGGCCCCAGCATTTT.